This T cell receptor (beta chain) came from a study of CD8+ T cells in alopecia areata. Study-wide background: Each day, treated patients took oral tofacitinib twice, at 5 to 10 mg per dose.

RNA, once extracted, was reverse transcribed into cDNA for use as the sequencing template. Measured with immunoSEQ multiplex PCR; TCRdb has only the in-frame clones, and not every one. The repertoire includes approximately 200,000 clones, around two fifths of them detected once, and 2% to 3% sits in the top ten. As for this clone: Its specificity is unknown.

Study conclusions and caveats: Persistence of many expanded lesional clones was seen in scalp and blood during tofacitinib.

Regarding treatment: oral pan-JAK inhibitor, 5-10 mg twice daily. This receptor was taken from a human donor with alopecia areata. The source material was CD4+ T cells sorted from blood, sampled at approximately week 37, from a patient treated with tofacitinib.

CDR3: CASSSTYEQYF. In DNA form, the CDR3 reads TGTGCCAGCAGCTCGACCTACGAGCAGTACTTC. The chain is built from TRBV5-4 and TRBJ2-7; D is uncertain. Germline CDR1 SGHNT, CDR2 YYREEE (reference sequence). V lost 3 bases and J lost 2, with 3 bases in between. There are 11 residues in the CDR3.